This T cell receptor (beta chain) was recorded in a study of blood T cell repertoires in COVID-19. Study information: Spain, Italy and the United States supplied samples that represented acute and convalescent COVID-19. From T cells, B-cell-depleted T cells, or PBMCs came the material, which was cDNA or gDNA.

CDR3 length: 15 amino acids. CDR1 SEHNR and CDR2 FQNEAQ come from the germline V gene (reference sequence). With 0 bases clipped from V and 2 bases from J, the junction kept 3 bases outside the gene matches. Per the original methods: Reference gene primer amplification yielded estimated nucleated cell counts. Measured with immunoSEQ multiplex PCR; TCRdb has only the in-frame clones, and not every one. That table gives V, J and clone size, and the DNA gave D and trimming. The data contain about 130,000 clones, roughly four fifths of them singletons. The J gene is TRBJ1-2, the V gene TRBV7-9, with TRBD1 matching 7 bases. This receptor was taken from a middle-aged man with active or convalescent COVID-19. The sequenced sample was peripheral blood. CDR3 DNA sequence: TGTGCCAGCAGCTTAGCGCTGGGACAGAACTATGGCTACACCTTC. Protein: CASSLALGQNYGYTF.